The T cell receptor beta chain described here comes from a study of identical twins. MiXCR, applied by TCRdb to the 5' RACE reads, yields one record per CDR3 protein. The data contain 640,000 or so distinct CDR3 sequences, around 5.7% of them singletons. The CDR3 totals 15 residues. The sample holds many counts of this clonotype. Antigen specificity is unknown. The donors were all healthy and Caucasian. General observations from the study: For out-of-frame beta sequences, excess twin sharing was weaker. Out-of-frame alpha sequences common to twins exhibited an excess of low generation probability. The abundant beta clonotypes from cord blood had fewer insertions, and memory repertoires had none of this.

Sample: naive T cells sorted from blood. The rearrangement links TRBV21-1 to TRBJ1-1; the table's D call TRBD1 went unverified against the DNA. TRBV21-1 is shown as a pseudogene. This clonotype originated in a man between 18 and 29 years old in good health. The CDR3 loop is CASSSPGHPNTEAFF. The DNA of the CDR3 is TGTGCCAGCAGCTCACCGGGACACCCGAACACTGAAGCTTTCTTT.